The TCR beta chain under discussion was sequenced for a study of beta chain features in type 1 diabetes. On this clone: Its specificity is unknown.

Since all of the isolated RNA was reverse transcribed, expressed TCRB transcripts were what got sequenced. Clones were sequenced by immunoSEQ multiplex PCR, and TCRdb holds only the in-frame ones, with some missing. The data contain roughly 250,000 clones, 20% of them singletons. The V gene end was trimmed by 0 bases and the J gene end by 2 bases; junction bases not matched to a gene: 5. Per the germline V gene, CDR1 is SGDLS and CDR2 is YYNGEE. The CDR3 sequence is 16 residues long. General observations from the study: Significant though moderate, a shortening of TCRB CDR3s appeared in all four CD4+ subsets of Type 1 diabetes patients. For TCRB rearrangement, an influence of HLA type remained unresolved here.

The sequence came from a middle-aged woman with type 1 diabetes. The gene calls are TRBV9 and TRBJ2-3; TRBD2 matches 8 bases. The sequenced sample consisted of naive CD4+ T cells from blood. The CDR3: CASSVGSAGDTDTQYF. CDR3 nucleotide sequence: TGTGCCAGCAGCGTAGGTTCAGCGGGGGACACAGATACGCAGTATTTT.